This record looks at one TCR beta chain sequence and its context. Clones were sequenced by immunoSEQ multiplex PCR, and TCRdb holds only the in-frame ones, with some missing. This sample has 110,000 to 150,000 clones, with roughly four fifths found just once. Germline lookup yields CDR1 SGHRS and CDR2 YFSETQ. Trimming left V 6 bases short and J 4 bases short, with 17 bases between. The CDR3 contains 14 residues. This sample was taken from a study of blood T cell repertoires in COVID-19. For the study at large: Spain, Italy and the United States supplied samples that represented acute and convalescent COVID-19.

The TCR sequence derives from a woman older than 75 with acute or convalescent COVID-19. Specimen: peripheral blood. V and J are TRBV5-1 and TRBJ2-7; tentatively, D is TRBD2 (6 bases). The CDR3 region is CASKSSMGGYEQYF. CDR3 in DNA: TGCGCCAGCAAGTCTAGCATGGGAGGTTACGAGCAGTACTTC.